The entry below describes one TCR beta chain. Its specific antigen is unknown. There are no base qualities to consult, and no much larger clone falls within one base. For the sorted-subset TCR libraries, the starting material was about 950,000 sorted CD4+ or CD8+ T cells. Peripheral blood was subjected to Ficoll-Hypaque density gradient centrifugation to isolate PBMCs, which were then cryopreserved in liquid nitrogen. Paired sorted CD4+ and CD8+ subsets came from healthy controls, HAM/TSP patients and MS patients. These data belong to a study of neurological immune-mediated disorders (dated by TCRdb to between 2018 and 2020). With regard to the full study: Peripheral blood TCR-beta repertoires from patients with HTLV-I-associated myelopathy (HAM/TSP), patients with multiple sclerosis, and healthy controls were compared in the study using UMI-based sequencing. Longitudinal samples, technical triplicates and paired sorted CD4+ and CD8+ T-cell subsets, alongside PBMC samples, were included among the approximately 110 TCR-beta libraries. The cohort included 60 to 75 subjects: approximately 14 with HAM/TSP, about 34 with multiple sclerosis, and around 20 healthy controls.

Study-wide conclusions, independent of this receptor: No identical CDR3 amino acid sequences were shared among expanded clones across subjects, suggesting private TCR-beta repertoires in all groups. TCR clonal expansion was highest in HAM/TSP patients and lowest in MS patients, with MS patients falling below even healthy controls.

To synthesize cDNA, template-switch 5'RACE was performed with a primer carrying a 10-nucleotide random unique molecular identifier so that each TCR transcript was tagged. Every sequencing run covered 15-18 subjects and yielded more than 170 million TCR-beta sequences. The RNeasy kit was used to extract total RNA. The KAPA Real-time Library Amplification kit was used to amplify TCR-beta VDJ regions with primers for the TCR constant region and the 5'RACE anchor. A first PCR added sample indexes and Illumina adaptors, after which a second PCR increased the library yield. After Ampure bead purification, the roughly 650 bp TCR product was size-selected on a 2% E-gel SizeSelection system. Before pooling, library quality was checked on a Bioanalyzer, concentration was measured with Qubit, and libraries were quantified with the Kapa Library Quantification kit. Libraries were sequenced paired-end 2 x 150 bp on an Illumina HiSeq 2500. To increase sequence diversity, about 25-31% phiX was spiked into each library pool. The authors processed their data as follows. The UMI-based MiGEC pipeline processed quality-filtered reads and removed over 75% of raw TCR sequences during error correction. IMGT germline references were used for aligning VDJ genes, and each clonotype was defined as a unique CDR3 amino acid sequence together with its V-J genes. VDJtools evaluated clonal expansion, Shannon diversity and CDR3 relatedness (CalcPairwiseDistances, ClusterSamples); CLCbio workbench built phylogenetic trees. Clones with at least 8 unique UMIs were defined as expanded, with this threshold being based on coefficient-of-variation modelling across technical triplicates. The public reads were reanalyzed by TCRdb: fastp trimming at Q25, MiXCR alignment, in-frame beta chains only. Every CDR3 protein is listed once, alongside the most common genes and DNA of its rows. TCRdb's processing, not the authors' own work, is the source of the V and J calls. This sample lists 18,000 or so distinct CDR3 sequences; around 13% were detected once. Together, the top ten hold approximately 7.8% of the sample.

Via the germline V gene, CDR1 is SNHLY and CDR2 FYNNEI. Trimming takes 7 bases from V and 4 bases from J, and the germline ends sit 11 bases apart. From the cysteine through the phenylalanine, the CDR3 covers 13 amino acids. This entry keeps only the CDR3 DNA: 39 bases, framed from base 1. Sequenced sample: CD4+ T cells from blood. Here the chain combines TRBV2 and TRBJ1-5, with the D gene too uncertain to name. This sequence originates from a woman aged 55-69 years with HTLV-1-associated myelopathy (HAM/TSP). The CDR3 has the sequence CASKGNWNQPQHF. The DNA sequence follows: TGTGCCAGCAAAGGGAATTGGAATCAGCCCCAGCATTTT. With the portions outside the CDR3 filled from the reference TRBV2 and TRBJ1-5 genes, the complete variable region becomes EPEVTQTPSHQVTQMGQEVILRCVPISNHLYFYWYRQILGQKVEFLVSFYNNEISEKSEIFDDQFSVERPDGSNFTLKIRSTKLEDSAMYFCASKGNWNQPQHFGDGTRLSIL.